This T cell receptor (beta chain) was observed in a study of shared clonotypes between healthy human individuals. Study overall: CD4 naive cells filled three plates per donor, CD4 memory three, CD8 naive two and CD8 memory one. Whole-study findings and limits: Some clonotypes were shared by all four sorted-subset donors, while others were not shared. The non-shared ones had lower generation probabilities than the shared ones. Naive subsets, compared against memory subsets, generally had larger estimated richness values.

The table came from immunoSEQ multiplex PCR; TCRdb's copy has only in-frame clones and leaves some out. Among around 100,000 clones listed, roughly 66% were seen once. A remark on this clone: What it recognizes is unknown.

The CD8 memory sample joined CD45RO+ cells and CCR7-negative CD45RA+ cells. The J segment lost 2 bases and the V segment lost 5 bases, leaving 6 bases of the junction unmatched. The length of the CDR3 is 15 residues. Germline assignment: CDR1 SGHDT and CDR2 YYEEEE. V and J are TRBV5-6 and TRBJ2-1; TRBD2 matches at 8 bases. Material: memory CD8+ T cells sorted from blood. Subset denoted: CD45RO+ cells pooled with CCR7-negative TemRA cells. The origin of this receptor is a woman aged 30 to 39 in good health. CDR3 sequence: CASSQAGVAYNEQFF. The CDR3 DNA reads as TGTGCCAGCAGTCAAGCGGGAGTGGCCTACAATGAGCAGTTCTTC.